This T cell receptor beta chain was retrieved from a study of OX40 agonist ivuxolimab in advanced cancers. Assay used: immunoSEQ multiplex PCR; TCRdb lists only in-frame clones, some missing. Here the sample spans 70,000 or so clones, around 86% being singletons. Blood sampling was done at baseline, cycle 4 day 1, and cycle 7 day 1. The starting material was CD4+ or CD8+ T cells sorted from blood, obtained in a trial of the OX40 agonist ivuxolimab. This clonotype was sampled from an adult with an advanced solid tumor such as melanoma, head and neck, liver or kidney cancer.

DNA of the CDR3: TGCGCCAGCAGCCAAGGGGACAGGGGATCCTACGAGCAGTACTTC. This codes for CASSQGDRGSYEQYF. V gene TRBV4-3 combines with J gene TRBJ2-7, with TRBD1 identical over 10 bases. Per germline, CDR1 LGHNA and CDR2 YSLEER. The CDR3 contains 15 residues. V dropped 1 base and J dropped 1; count of bases not matched to a gene: 1.